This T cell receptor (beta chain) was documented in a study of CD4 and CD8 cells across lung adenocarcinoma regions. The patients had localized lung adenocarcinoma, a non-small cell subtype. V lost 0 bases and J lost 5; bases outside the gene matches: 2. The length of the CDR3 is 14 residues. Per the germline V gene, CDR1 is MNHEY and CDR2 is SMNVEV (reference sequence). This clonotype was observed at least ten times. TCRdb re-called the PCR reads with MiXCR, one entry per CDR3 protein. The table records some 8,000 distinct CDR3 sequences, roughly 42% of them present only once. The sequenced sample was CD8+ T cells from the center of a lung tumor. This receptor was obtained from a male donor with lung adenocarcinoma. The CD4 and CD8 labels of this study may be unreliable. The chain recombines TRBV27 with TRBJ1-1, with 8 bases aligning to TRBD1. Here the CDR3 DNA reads TGTGCCAGCAGTTTATCCGGACAGGGTACTGAAGCTTTCTTT. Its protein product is CASSLSGQGTEAFF.